This T cell receptor beta chain was recovered during a study of shared T cell receptors in the human thymus. Here immunoSEQ multiplex PCR was the method, and the copy in TCRdb shows in-frame clones only, minus some. The sample carries 700,000 or so clones, over 75% recorded once. The CDR3 is 14 amino acids. Per the germline V gene, CDR1 is SGDLS and CDR2 is YYNGEE. V lost 0 bases, J lost 2 bases, and 8 bases lay in between. In addition, the sample was reused for a study of human thymus T cells. That publication notes: Those donating were healthy Finnish infants in corrective surgery for congenital heart defects. The thymus tissue came from resections taken during corrective heart surgery. Reports from related research described highly overlapping thymic repertoires among unrelated individuals.

This TCR was sampled from a girl in the first two years of life with a congenital heart defect. The J gene is TRBJ1-2, the V gene TRBV9, with D perhaps matching TRBD1 (5 bases). Sequenced material: thymocytes. CDR3 amino acids: CASSVGRGNYGYTF. Here the CDR3 DNA reads TGTGCCAGCAGCGTAGGGAGGGGCAACTATGGCTACACCTTC.